Listed here is a single TCR beta chain. Its specificity is not known. This specimen comes from a study of post-analysis software for immune sequencing data. Findings of the study overall: Clustering by F measure revealed strong co-clustering among samples prepared together in one batch.

The authors incorporated unique molecular identifiers into the TCR beta cDNA libraries. From the PCR reads, TCRdb called clonotypes with MiXCR, one entry per CDR3 protein. Found here are around 160,000 distinct CDR3 sequences, about 34% of them singletons; the top ten hold over 25%. Source: blood, taken after autologous hematopoietic stem cell transplantation. This receptor was taken from a girl aged 5-17 years with multiple sclerosis.

This CDR3 is CASSLGIAGGQETQYF. The CDR3 DNA is TGTGCCAGCAGTTTAGGGATAGCGGGAGGGCAAGAGACCCAGTACTTC. This rearrangement joins TRBV28 to TRBJ2-7; TRBD2 matches at 11 bases. The J call may be in error: the DNA end matches TRBJ2-5 better. CDR1 is MDHEN and CDR2 is SYDVKM in the germline V gene. This CDR3 comprises 16 residues.